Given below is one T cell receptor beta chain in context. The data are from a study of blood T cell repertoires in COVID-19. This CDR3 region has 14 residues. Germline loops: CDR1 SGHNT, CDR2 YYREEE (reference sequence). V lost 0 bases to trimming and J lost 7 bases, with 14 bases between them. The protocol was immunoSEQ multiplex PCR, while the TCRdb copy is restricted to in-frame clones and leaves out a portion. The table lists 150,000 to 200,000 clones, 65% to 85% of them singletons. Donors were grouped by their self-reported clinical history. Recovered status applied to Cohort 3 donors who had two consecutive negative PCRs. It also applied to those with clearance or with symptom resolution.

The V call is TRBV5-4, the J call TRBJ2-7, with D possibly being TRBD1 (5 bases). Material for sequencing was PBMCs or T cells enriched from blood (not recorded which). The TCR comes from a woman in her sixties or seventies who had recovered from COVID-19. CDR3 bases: TGTGCCAGCAGCTTGGAAGCAGGGAAGAGGGAGCAGTACTTC. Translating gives CASSLEAGKREQYF.